Listed below are T cell receptor beta chains from one sample, sequenced in a study of T cell responses to AZD1222 COVID-19 vaccine. The data were produced by immunoSEQ multiplex PCR, yet TCRdb's version contains in-frame clones alone and is incomplete. The sample carries about 21,000 clones, less than 90% recorded once. Source: peripheral blood, taken 28 days after the second AZD1222 dose. The receptors here all came from an adult who received the AZD1222 COVID-19 vaccine. Each CDR3 is given with its conserved first and last residue. D genes are given only for firm matches. Expanded clones get a size class; other rows say once, few or many, or leave the size out.

size,D,J,V,DNA,CDR3
-,-,TRBJ2-7,TRBV9,TGTGCCAGCAGCCCATCAGATGAACTGGCCTCTTACGAGCAGTACTTC,CASSPSDELASYEQYF
-,-,TRBJ2-1,TRBV29-1,TGCAGCGTTATAGTTTCCTACAATGAGCAGTTCTTC,CSVIVSYNEQFF
once,TRBD2,TRBJ2-1,TRBV7-2,TGTGCCAGCAGACCCACTAGCGGGAGTTACAATGAGCAGTTCTTC,CASRPTSGSYNEQFF
-,TRBD2,TRBJ2-7,TRBV15,TGTGCCACCAGCAGTAGCGGGAGTTTTTCCTACGAGCAGTACTTC,CATSSSGSFSYEQYF
-,-,TRBJ2-2,TRBV2,TGTGCCAGCACTCTAGTGGGAGCGGACACCGGGGAGCTGTTTTTT,CASTLVGADTGELFF
-,-,TRBJ2-1,TRBV7-9,TGTGCCAGCAGCCTCGAACTAGATGAGCAGTTCTTC,CASSLELDEQFF
-,-,TRBJ2-7,TRBV4-1,TGCGCCAGCAGCCAGGACCTCGAATTTAAGCAGTACTTC,CASSQDLEFKQYF
-,TRBD1,TRBJ2-3,TRBV24-1,TGTGCCACCAGTGATTTGAGGACAGGGCAGACAGATACGCAGTATTTT,CATSDLRTGQTDTQYF
once,-,TRBJ1-6,TRBV3-1/TRBV3-2,TGTGCCAGCAGCCAAAGGACAGACCACCGGTCGTATAATTCACCCCTCCACTTT,CASSQRTDHRSYNSPLHF
-,TRBD1,TRBJ1-4,TRBV5-6,TGTGCCAGCAGCTGGGAAAGGGGGCTTGCTAATGAAAAACTGTTTTTT,CASSWERGLANEKLFF
-,-,TRBJ2-3,TRBV28,TGTGCCAGCAGCATCGGGCCGGAGGATACGCAGTATTTT,CASSIGPEDTQYF
-,-,TRBJ2-3,TRBV30,TGTGCCTGGAGTGTAGGTCGGGCAGATACGCAGTATTTT,CAWSVGRADTQYF
once,TRBD1,TRBJ2-5,TRBV7-3,TGTGCCAGCAGCAGACAGGGGGCTGAGACCCAGTACTTC,CASSRQGAETQYF
-,TRBD1,TRBJ1-1,TRBV7-6,TGTGCCAGCAGCTTAGCGCAGGGGGCTTGGGGGCGAGCTTTCTTT,CASSLAQGAWGRAFF
-,-,TRBJ1-1,TRBV4-3,TGCGCCAGCAGCCAAGATTTAGAGATAGCCACTGAAGCTTTCTTT,CASSQDLEIATEAFF
-,-,TRBJ1-1,TRBV5-1,TGCGCCAGCAGCGGATCATCAGGTAACACTGAAGCTTTCTTT,CASSGSSGNTEAFF
-,TRBD2,TRBJ2-1,TRBV2,TGTGCCAGCAGTGAAAGGGGGACTAGCGGGAGTCCTGAGCAGTTCTTC,CASSERGTSGSPEQFF
-,-,TRBJ2-3,TRBV6-5,TGTGCCAGCAGGGTTAGTCTTACGCAGTATTTT,CASRVSLTQYF
-,TRBD1,TRBJ2-2,TRBV7-2,TGTGCCAGCAGCCCCTCCACACAGGGGTCCGCCGGGGAGCTGTTTTTT,CASSPSTQGSAGELFF
-,-,TRBJ2-7,TRBV7-2,TGTGCCAGCAGCCAGTCCGACGGGGTGTCCTACGAGCAGTACTTC,CASSQSDGVSYEQYF
-,TRBD2,TRBJ2-1,TRBV27,TGTGCCAGCAGTTTGACTAGCGGAACCGAGCAGTTCTTC,CASSLTSGTEQFF
-,-,TRBJ1-1,TRBV6-5,TGTGCCAGCCCCGAGAGGGTGAACACTGAAGCTTTCTTT,CASPERVNTEAFF
-,-,TRBJ1-2,TRBV14,TGTGCCAGCAGCCCTCAAAACTATGGCTACACCTTC,CASSPQNYGYTF
-,-,TRBJ1-2,TRBV6-5,TGTGCCAGCAGAAGGGATGGCAACTATGGCTACACCTTC,CASRRDGNYGYTF
-,TRBD1,TRBJ2-5,TRBV7-9,TGTGCCAGCAGCCCCGGACAGGGTTTGATGGAGACCCAGTACTTC,CASSPGQGLMETQYF
-,TRBD2,TRBJ2-2,TRBV5-4,TGTGCCAGCAGCTTGCCTAGCGGTGACCATGGAACCGGGGAGCTGTTTTTT,CASSLPSGDHGTGELFF
-,-,TRBJ2-3,TRBV3-1/TRBV3-2,TGTGCCAGCAGCCAAGCCACAGATACGCAGTATTTT,CASSQATDTQYF
-,TRBD1,TRBJ1-4,TRBV6-5,TGTGCCAGCAGTAACACAGGGGGCATTGGTGAAAAACTGTTTTTT,CASSNTGGIGEKLFF
-,TRBD1,TRBJ1-4,TRBV27,TGTGCCAGCAGCACCAGGGGGCTTCTCGGAAAACTGTTTTTT,CASSTRGLLGKLFF
-,-,TRBJ1-5,TRBV3-1/TRBV3-2,TGTGCCAGCAGCCAAGATGGGGGATATCAGCCCCAGCATTTT,CASSQDGGYQPQHF
-,TRBD1,TRBJ1-3,TRBV7-2,TGTGCCAGCAGCTTGAACAGGGGGCGGGGAAACACCATATATTTT,CASSLNRGRGNTIYF
few,-,TRBJ1-1,TRBV27,TGTGCCAGCAGTCTTGACTCGAACACTGAAGCTTTCTTT,CASSLDSNTEAFF
-,-,TRBJ2-5,TRBV7-2,TGTGCCAGCAGCTCATCTAGCGTCGGACAGGCCCAGTACTTC,CASSSSSVGQAQYF
-,-,TRBJ2-2,TRBV30,TGTGCCTGGAACGGGGACTTGTACACCGGGGAGCTGTTTTTT,CAWNGDLYTGELFF
-,-,TRBJ2-1,TRBV27,TGTGCCAGCAGTTTAAGGTTTGAGGGGCTCGACTCCTACAATGAGCAGTTCTTC,CASSLRFEGLDSYNEQFF
-,-,TRBJ2-5,TRBV3-1/TRBV3-2,TGTGCCAGCAGCCTCGGACTACCTATTGACTTC,CASSLGLPIDF
-,-,TRBJ1-5,TRBV19,TGTGCCAGTAGTCCCACTTGGGACATCAATCAGCCCCAGCATTTT,CASSPTWDINQPQHF
few,-,TRBJ2-3,TRBV6-5,TGTGCCAGCAGCCGGTTCCCCGGCGGCACAGATACGCAGTATTTT,CASSRFPGGTDTQYF
-,TRBD1,TRBJ2-7,TRBV7-9,TGTGCCAGCAGCTTCTCCGGGACAGCTGGCGAGCAGTACTTC,CASSFSGTAGEQYF
-,-,TRBJ2-2,TRBV2,TGTGCCAGCAGTGGTCTTGAGGTTAACACCGGGGAGCTGTTTTTT,CASSGLEVNTGELFF
-,-,TRBJ2-1,TRBV28,TGTGCCAGCATCCCCGCCTCGGGGGGCCAGGGCAATGAGCAGTTCTTC,CASIPASGGQGNEQFF
-,-,TRBJ1-6,TRBV7-9,TGTGCCAGCAGCAAAGGAGGAGCACCCCTCCACTTT,CASSKGGAPLHF
-,-,TRBJ1-2,TRBV5-4,TGTGCCAGCAGCTTAAGGGGCGGTGGCTACACCTTC,CASSLRGGGYTF
once,TRBD1,TRBJ2-7,TRBV7-9,TGTGCCAGCAGCTTAGCCAGGACAGGAAGGGGGTACGAGCAGTACTTC,CASSLARTGRGYEQYF
-,-,TRBJ2-1,TRBV29-1,TGCAGCGTTGAAGGGCAGGGCTTCTCCTACAATGAGCAGTTCTTC,CSVEGQGFSYNEQFF
-,TRBD2,TRBJ2-7,TRBV11-2,TGTGCCAGCAGCTCCTTAAGCGGGAGGCCCTCCTACGAGCAGTACTTC,CASSSLSGRPSYEQYF
-,-,TRBJ1-2,TRBV9,TGTGCCAGCAGCGGGAGTTTCGTTCGGACAGTGAACTATGGCTACACCTTC,CASSGSFVRTVNYGYTF